Listed below are T cell receptor beta chains from one sample, sequenced in a study of cytomegalovirus exposure and HLA in healthy donors. Clones were sequenced by immunoSEQ multiplex PCR, and TCRdb holds only the in-frame ones, with some missing. The sample includes about 250,000 clones, roughly two thirds of them seen just once. The specimen sequenced was PBMCs. Source of these receptors: a female donor in good health and CMV-seronegative. Both conserved end residues are part of each CDR3. The D gene is left open where the match is weak.

V	D	J	CDR3
TRBV6-1	TRBD1	TRBJ2-5	CASTDRGPQETQYF
TRBV5-1	-	TRBJ2-7	CASSSLTGWVYEQYF
TRBV13	TRBD2	TRBJ2-7	CASSLERELSYEQYF
TRBV15	TRBD1	TRBJ1-1	CATSSDRGLNTEAFF
TRBV7-2	-	TRBJ2-3	CASSLIAADTQYF
TRBV5-1	TRBD1	TRBJ2-7	CASSRQGGYEQYF
TRBV7-6	TRBD1	TRBJ2-1	CASSPDLLGGLGNNEQFF
TRBV4-1	-	TRBJ1-1	CASSLRGPLNTEAFF
TRBV7-7	-	TRBJ1-1	CASTWSEVTEAFF
TRBV2	TRBD2	TRBJ2-7	CASSPSGRAYEQYF
TRBV18	TRBD1	TRBJ1-5	CASSPLTGDQPQHF
TRBV11-2	-	TRBJ2-3	CASSPLGLDTDTQYF
TRBV7-9	-	TRBJ2-1	CSSRPLTAGSYNEQFF
TRBV6-5	TRBD1	TRBJ1-1	CASRQGDTEAFF
TRBV7-6	TRBD1	TRBJ2-1	CASSLAQAGTGPQNEQFF
TRBV27	TRBD2	TRBJ2-1	CASSTYEREGRNEQFF
TRBV7-5	-	TRBJ1-4	CVRSLRKVRKSGNEKLFF
TRBV7-9	-	TRBJ2-3	CASSLGSGAYTDTQYF
TRBV2	-	TRBJ2-7	CASSGIQGSYEQYF
TRBV28	TRBD1	TRBJ2-5	CASRGGREETQYF
TRBV19	TRBD2	TRBJ2-7	CATSGTSEYEQYF
TRBV28	-	TRBJ1-2	CASSFTSPGGYTF
TRBV15	TRBD2	-	CATSSLTSGNSYEQYF
TRBV7-2	TRBD1	TRBJ1-2	CASSREDRGRGGYTF
TRBV11-2	TRBD2	TRBJ2-1	CASSYSSGSNEQFF
TRBV2	-	TRBJ1-2	CASRKSTDYGYTF
TRBV13	TRBD1	TRBJ2-1	CASSRQGALSGGSGGSYNEQFF
TRBV11-3	-	TRBJ2-1	CASSWAPHEQFF
TRBV6-5	TRBD1	TRBJ1-2	CASSFLRQGYGYTF
TRBV11-3	-	TRBJ2-3	CASSLQTAPTDTQYF
TRBV2	-	TRBJ2-3	CASSERRPITDTQYF
TRBV27	TRBD1	TRBJ1-1	CASSPRQGTNTEAFF
TRBV11-3	-	TRBJ2-2	CASSLGVTGELFF
TRBV27	TRBD2	TRBJ2-7	CASSSSLSGSYYEQYF
TRBV10-2	TRBD1	TRBJ1-1	CASRRGVGTGNTEAFF
TRBV9	-	TRBJ2-3	CATSVFETSTDTQYF
TRBV19	-	TRBJ2-1	CASSISQTSYNEQFF
TRBV11-2	TRBD1	TRBJ1-3	CASSLRTGGVGNTIYF
TRBV25-1	TRBD2	TRBJ2-3	CASRTGTKRDTQYF
TRBV29-1	TRBD1	TRBJ1-2	CSVVGQDGYTF
TRBV28	TRBD2	TRBJ2-3	CASSSTSGRTDTQYF
TRBV4-1	TRBD1	TRBJ1-1	CASSQEQGARNTEAFF
TRBV6-1	-	TRBJ2-7	CASSEGGDGGYEQYF
TRBV7-9	TRBD1	TRBJ2-5	CASSLGTAQETQYF
TRBV9	TRBD2	TRBJ2-3	CASSVVAGGTDTQYF
TRBV4-1	-	TRBJ1-2	CASSQVFTEDGYTF
TRBV6-6	TRBD2	TRBJ2-3	CASRLAESTDTQYF
TRBV30	-	TRBJ2-1	CAWSVLRGAYNEQFF
TRBV27	-	TRBJ2-2	CASSRQYTGELFF
TRBV10-1	TRBD2	TRBJ2-1	CASSGLAGGMFF
TRBV27	TRBD1	TRBJ2-1	CASSPGTGVYNEQFF
TRBV28	TRBD2	TRBJ2-1	CASKVPAGVNEQFF
TRBV28	TRBD2	TRBJ2-7	CASSLLPGGTSGSPFF
TRBV6-5	-	TRBJ2-7	CASSTGLYEQYF
TRBV7-2	TRBD2	TRBJ2-5	CASSLVVLAGAGTQYF
TRBV14	TRBD2	-	CASSQRTSGRTHEQYF
TRBV29-1	-	TRBJ1-1	CSATGQMNTEAFF